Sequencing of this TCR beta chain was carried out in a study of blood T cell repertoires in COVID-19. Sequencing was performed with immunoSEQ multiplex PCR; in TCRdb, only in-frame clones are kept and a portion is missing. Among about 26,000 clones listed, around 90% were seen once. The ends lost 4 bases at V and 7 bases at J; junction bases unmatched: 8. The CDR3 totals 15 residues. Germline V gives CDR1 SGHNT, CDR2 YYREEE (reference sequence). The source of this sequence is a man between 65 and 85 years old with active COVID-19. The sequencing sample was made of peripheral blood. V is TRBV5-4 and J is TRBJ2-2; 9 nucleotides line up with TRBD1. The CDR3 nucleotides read TGTGCCAGCAGCATAGGGACAGGGCGGGGCGGGGAGCTGTTTTTT. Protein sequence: CASSIGTGRGGELFF.